The following is a T cell receptor (beta chain) sequence with its context. Its antigen is still unknown. Germline V gene lookup returns CDR1 MDHEN and CDR2 SYDVKM. CDR3 length: 17 residues. J was trimmed by 1 base and V by 3 bases; bases with no gene match: 8. Every participating donor contributed about 10 milliliters of peripheral blood through a draw. The extraction recovered at least 5.5 micrograms of total RNA per sample. The sample is drawn from a study of blood T cells in healthy people across ages. Study background: Researchers report that template switching captured about one barcoded beta molecule per two T cells. Whole-study findings and limits: Higher diversity, along with more naive CD4+ cells, distinguished long-lived donors from aged donors.

A sample-barcoded 5' primer and a J-beta primer mix were used in a second PCR of about 6 to 12 cycles. TCRdb redid the calling of the 5' RACE reads with MiXCR, one entry per CDR3 protein. The data show 780,000 or so distinct CDR3 sequences, about 61% seen once. This TCR derives from a man aged 35-49 years in good health. The chain couples TRBV28 to TRBJ2-5; 10 bases line up with TRBD2. Material: blood. CDR3 bases: TGTGCCAGCAGTTTCGAAGCGGGAGGGCCGGGCCAAGAGACCCAGTACTTC. Translated, it gives CASSFEAGGPGQETQYF.